Below are 16 T cell receptor beta chains sequenced from a single sample in a study of naive and memory T cell subsets. An equimolar mix of two oligonucleotides served as the beta constant-region primer for TRBC1 and TRBC2. Four rounds of PCR amplified the ligated cDNA using nested alpha and beta constant-region primers plus SP2. TCRdb ran MiXCR on the UMI-ligation and nested PCR reads and lists one entry per CDR3 protein. Of some 82,000 distinct CDR3 sequences listed, over 9% are singletons. Notes on the study in general: A few larger clonotypes appeared in naive repertoires, especially CD8, possibly memory cells re-expressing CD45RA.

These receptors' antigens are unknown. Sequences were obtained from naive CD4+ T cells from blood. These receptors were collected from a human donor in good health.

This clonotype was detected a few times. V gene TRBV20-1 combines with J gene TRBJ2-4, with a possible D match to TRBD2 (5 bases). V shed 5 bases and J shed 9 bases, with 14 bases lying between them. The germline V gene has CDR1 DFQATT and CDR2 SNEGSKA (reference sequence). CDR3 length: 12 residues. The CDR3 loop is CSAVKDRGIQYF. Written as DNA, the CDR3 is TGCAGTGCTGTTAAAGACCGGGGCATTCAGTACTTC.

This clonotype was found a few times. The chain joins TRBV5-4 to TRBJ1-2; the D is unclear. CDR1 and CDR2 (germline): SGHNT, YYREEE (reference sequence). The CDR3 is made up of 13 amino acids. The germline V and J ends were trimmed by 0 bases and 3 bases, with 6 bases remaining between them. CDR3 in amino acids: CASSLGQYYGYTF. CDR3 sequence (DNA): TGTGCCAGCAGCTTGGGCCAGTACTATGGCTACACCTTC.

This clonotype was observed many times. The gene calls are TRBV12-3 or TRBV12-4 and TRBJ1-1; 8 positions match TRBD1. The CDR3 runs 14 residues. The junction had 6 bases not matched to a gene; V was cut back by 7 bases and J by 2 bases. The CDR3 loop is CASKLDRGNTEAFF. CDR3 DNA: TGTGCCAGCAAGTTAGACAGGGGAAACACTGAAGCTTTCTTT.

This clonotype showed up many times. V is TRBV29-1 and J is TRBJ2-1, with TRBD2 matching 12 bases. Looked up from germline, CDR1 is SQVTM and CDR2 is ANQGSEA. V was pared by 3 bases and J by 10 bases, with 7 bases of the junction left unmatched. CDR3 size: 14 residues. DNA of the CDR3: TGCAGCGTTGAGTCTAGCGGGGGGGCCGTCGAGCAGTTCTTC. Its translation is CSVESSGGAVEQFF.

The sample holds a few counts of this clonotype. The rearrangement uses TRBV29-1 and TRBJ2-7; D ambiguous. Germline loops: CDR1 SQVTM, CDR2 ANQGSEA. The germline V and J ends were trimmed by 4 bases and 3 bases, with 10 bases remaining between them. CDR3 length: 12 residues. The CDR3: CSVVRSDYEQYF. The CDR3, as DNA: TGCAGCGTTGTTCGGTCCGACTACGAGCAGTACTTC.

The chain links TRBV6-2 or TRBV6-3 to TRBJ2-3; perhaps TRBD2 as D (6 bases). Germline V gives CDR1 MNHEY, CDR2 SVGEGT. This CDR3 is built from 15 residues. The V end lost 3 bases, the J end lost 2 bases, and 12 bases lay between the germline ends. This CDR3 reads CASSYGLINTDTQYF. The CDR3 DNA reads as TGTGCCAGCAGTTATGGACTAATCAACACAGATACGCAGTATTTT.

Many counts were recorded for this clonotype. V and J are TRBV5-1 and TRBJ2-3; D not resolved. The length of the CDR3 is 15 residues. Trimming took 0 bases from V and 0 from J, leaving 8 bases between them. CDR1 is SGHRS, CDR2 YFSETQ, per germline. The CDR3 nucleotides are TGCGCCAGCAGCTTGGGACATACTAGCACAGATACGCAGTATTTT. Residues: CASSLGHTSTDTQYF. Variable domain in full (rest from reference TRBV5-1 and TRBJ2-3): KAGVTQTPRYLIKTRGQQVTLSCSPISGHRSVSWYQQTPGQGLQFLFEYFSETQRNKGNFPGRFSGRQFSNSRSEMNVSTLELGDSALYLCASSLGHTSTDTQYFGPGTRLTVL.

The chain's CDR3 is CASSSTGTRRGQFF. CDR3 DNA: TGTGCCAGCAGCTCGACCGGGACTAGGAGGGGGCAGTTCTTC. J is TRBJ2-1 and V is TRBV7-2; 8 positions match TRBD2. V was clipped by 4 bases and J by 12 bases; unmatched bases: 11. CDR1 is SGHTA and CDR2 is FQGNSA in the germline V gene. CDR3 size: 14 residues. Complete variable domain (other parts from reference TRBV7-2 and TRBJ2-1): GAGVSQSPSNKVTEKGKDVELRCDPISGHTALYWYRQSLGQGLEFLIYFQGNSAPDKSGLPSDRFSAERTGGSVSTLTIQRTQQEDSAVYLCASSSTGTRRGQFFGPGTRLTVL.

This clonotype was counted ten times or more. The J gene is TRBJ1-1, the V gene TRBV24-1; unclear D gene. V was pared by 6 bases and J by 3 bases, with 7 bases between. The CDR3 is made up of 12 amino acids. Germline CDR1 and CDR2: KGHDR and SFDVKD. The DNA of the CDR3 is TGTGCCACCAGTCGGTCGGACACTGAAGCTTTCTTT. Translated, it gives CATSRSDTEAFF.

The J gene is TRBJ2-4, the V gene TRBV11-3; the D call may be TRBD1 or TRBD2 (6 bases each). Germline V gene sequence: CDR1 SGHNT, CDR2 YENEEA. The CDR3 has 15 residues. V was clipped by 4 bases and J by 0 bases, with 10 bases between them. The CDR3 DNA reads as TGTGCCAGCAGCTCGGGGGCCCTAGCCAAAAACATTCAGTACTTC. As protein: CASSSGALAKNIQYF.

As concerns this clonotype: A much larger clone sits a single nucleotide away, making a read error possible. V gene TRBV2 combines with J gene TRBJ1-1, with D tentatively TRBD1 (6 bases). Trimming left V 6 bases short and J 0 bases short, with 8 bases between. Germline CDR1 SNHLY, CDR2 FYNNEI. CDR3 length: 13 residues. DNA of the CDR3: TGTGCCAGCAGATACAGGGTGAACACTGAAGCTTTCTTT. Protein product: CASRYRVNTEAFF.

The CDR3 sequence: CAALRTEAFF. The CDR3, as DNA: TGTGCGGCCCTGCGGACTGAAGCTTTCTTT. V and J are TRBV30 and TRBJ1-1; no clear D gene. The CDR3 is made up of 10 amino acids. Germline lookup yields CDR1 GTSNPN and CDR2 SVGIG (reference sequence).

The table lists this clonotype with a few counts. V is TRBV7-9 and J is TRBJ2-5; D not certain. The CDR3 is 13 residues long. The V gene lost 5 bases and the J gene lost 5 bases, with 12 bases spanning the gap. The germline V gene encodes CDR1 SEHNR and CDR2 FQNEAQ (reference sequence). The CDR3: CASSLPPRETQYF. Written as DNA, the CDR3 is TGTGCCAGCAGCCTACCCCCTAGGGAGACCCAGTACTTC.

This clonotype has at least ten counts. The chain links TRBV19 to TRBJ1-1; TRBD1 is a possible D gene (5 bases). V gave up 6 bases and J gave up 6 bases, with 17 bases separating them. Germline lookup yields CDR1 LNHDA and CDR2 SQIVND (reference sequence). There are 14 residues in the CDR3. CDR3 sequence reads: CASRRPGRVPEAFF. CDR3 DNA sequence: TGTGCCAGTAGACGTCCGGGGCGAGTACCTGAAGCTTTCTTT.

The rearrangement joins TRBV5-4 to TRBJ2-1; D is unresolved. The germline V gene encodes CDR1 SGHNT and CDR2 YYREEE (reference sequence). The ends were cut back, 4 bases at V and 0 bases at J, with 26 bases in the middle. CDR3 size: 20 residues. Here the CDR3 reads CASSPLPFPLEISSYNEQFF. The CDR3 DNA is TGTGCCAGCAGCCCCCTTCCTTTCCCGCTGGAAATTAGCTCCTACAATGAGCAGTTCTTC. Full variable domain (outside the CDR3, taken from reference TRBV5-4 and TRBJ2-1): ETGVTQSPTHLIKTRGQQVTLRCSSQSGHNTVSWYQQALGQGPQFIFQYYREEENGRGNFPPRFSGLQFPNYSSELNVNALELDDSALYLCASSPLPFPLEISSYNEQFFGPGTRLTVL.

This chain links TRBV14 with TRBJ1-6; 7 bases match TRBD1. CDR1 is SGHDN, CDR2 FVKESK, per germline. V dropped 4 bases and J dropped 4; count of bases not matched to a gene: 10. The CDR3 runs to 17 residues. DNA for the CDR3: TGTGCCAGCAGCCTAGGATACAAGACAGGGTATAATTCACCCCTCCACTTT. It is translated as CASSLGYKTGYNSPLHF.